This is a list of T cell receptor beta chains from one sample in a study of T cells in tuberculosis. This table comes from immunoSEQ multiplex PCR, and its TCRdb copy is limited to in-frame clones, with some not included. This sample has nearly 35,000 clones, with about 89% found just once. Input material: PBMCs. The receptors shown here come from a donor between 10 and 35 years old with latent tuberculosis or without tuberculosis infection. The CDR3 runs from the conserved cysteine through the conserved F or W. Fields, in order: clone size, J gene, D gene, V gene, CDR3 protein, CDR3 DNA. A D gene is named only where the DNA matches it firmly. Where a row states a size, it is once, few, many or the class of an expanded clone; other rows omit it.

NA	TRBJ1-3	NA	TRBV5-4	CASSLGGGNTIYF	TGTGCCAGCAGCTTAGGAGGAGGAAACACCATATATTTT
NA	TRBJ2-6	NA	TRBV5-5	CASSLGPGATNVLTF	TGTGCCAGCAGTTTGGGACCTGGAGCGACCAACGTCCTGACTTTC
NA	TRBJ1-3	NA	TRBV4-3	CASSQDLWGDSGNTIYF	TGCGCCAGCAGCCAAGATCTTTGGGGGGATTCTGGAAACACCATATATTTT
few	TRBJ2-3	TRBD2	TRBV6-1	CASKLAGVTDTQYF	TGTGCCAGCAAACTAGCGGGGGTTACAGATACGCAGTATTTT
few	TRBJ1-4	NA	TRBV21-1	CASSKEDRTLEKLFF	TGTGCCAGCAGCAAAGAGGACAGGACCTTGGAAAAACTGTTTTTT
NA	TRBJ1-3	TRBD1	TRBV19	CASSIEGLGAGGLFSGNTIYF	TGTGCCAGTAGTATAGAGGGCTTGGGCGCAGGGGGCCTATTCTCTGGAAACACCATATATTTT
NA	TRBJ1-3	NA	TRBV30	CAWSVLQTWGPTSGNTIYF	TGTGCCTGGAGTGTACTCCAAACATGGGGGCCTACCTCTGGAAACACCATATATTTT
NA	TRBJ2-1	NA	TRBV5-1	CASSEGGSDEQFF	TGCGCCAGCAGTGAGGGTGGTTCCGATGAGCAGTTCTTC
NA	TRBJ1-5	NA	TRBV7-9	CASGGGPKNQPQHF	TGTGCCAGCGGAGGAGGGCCTAAGAATCAGCCCCAGCATTTT
NA	TRBJ1-2	TRBD1	TRBV6-1	CASSDDRGAYGYTF	TGTGCCAGCAGTGACGACAGGGGAGCGTATGGCTACACCTTC
NA	TRBJ2-3	TRBD1	TRBV27	CASSLGNRGLDTQYF	TGTGCCAGCAGTTTAGGAAACAGGGGTTTAGATACGCAGTATTTT
NA	TRBJ1-6	NA	TRBV9	CASSPAYNSPLHF	TGTGCCAGCAGCCCCGCCTATAATTCACCCCTCCACTTT
once	TRBJ2-5	TRBD1	TRBV7-2	CASSLGTGETQYF	TGTGCCAGCAGCCTCGGGACAGGGGAGACCCAGTACTTC
NA	TRBJ2-7	NA	TRBV4-1	CASSQEGHSTYEQYF	TGCGCCAGCAGCCAAGAGGGGCACAGTACGTACGAGCAGTACTTC
NA	TRBJ2-1	TRBD1	TRBV15	CATSRPGQFNEQFF	TGTGCCACCAGCAGGCCGGGACAGTTCAATGAGCAGTTCTTC
few	TRBJ2-7	TRBD2	TRBV2	CASFGLAGPLYEQYF	TGTGCCAGCTTCGGACTAGCGGGGCCACTCTACGAGCAGTACTTC
once	TRBJ2-1	TRBD2	TRBV27	CASRMGGSVSYNEQFF	TGTGCCAGCAGAATGGGGGGGAGTGTCTCCTACAATGAGCAGTTCTTC
NA	TRBJ2-7	NA	TRBV2	CASSENTSYEQYF	TGTGCCAGCAGTGAAAACACCTCCTACGAGCAGTACTTC
NA	TRBJ2-3	NA	TRBV7-8	CASSLEALDTQYF	TGTGCCAGCAGCTTAGAAGCTTTGGATACGCAGTATTTT
NA	TRBJ2-2	NA	TRBV4-3	CASSQEGGPLFGELFF	TGCGCCAGCAGCCAAGAGGGGGGGCCCTTATTCGGGGAGCTGTTTTTT
NA	TRBJ1-1	NA	TRBV5-4	CASSSPQGNTEAFF	TGTGCCAGCAGCTCCCCCCAGGGGAACACTGAAGCTTTCTTT
NA	TRBJ1-1	NA	TRBV5-1	CASSILNFEGEAFF	TGCGCCAGCAGCATCCTGAATTTTGAGGGCGAAGCTTTCTTT
NA	TRBJ2-7	TRBD2	TRBV4-2	CASSQTMVSWEGTSYEQYF	TGTGCCAGCAGCCAAACGATGGTTAGCTGGGAGGGGACCTCCTACGAGCAGTACTTC
NA	TRBJ1-4	NA	TRBV15	CATSRGRIWEKLFF	TGTGCCACCAGCAGAGGGAGGATTTGGGAAAAACTGTTTTTT
NA	TRBJ2-7	TRBD1	TRBV27	CASRPGQGPLYEQYF	TGTGCCAGCAGACCGGGACAGGGCCCCCTCTACGAGCAGTACTTC
NA	TRBJ1-2	TRBD1	TRBV9	CASSADRVGRYGYTF	TGTGCCAGCAGCGCGGACAGGGTGGGGAGGTATGGCTACACCTTC
NA	TRBJ1-5	NA	TRBV28	CASNLLGQPQHF	TGTGCCAGCAACCTCCTGGGCCAGCCCCAGCATTTT
NA	TRBJ2-2	NA	TRBV7-9	CASSLRWADGELFF	TGTGCCAGCAGCTTAAGGTGGGCTGACGGGGAGCTGTTTTTT
NA	TRBJ2-6	TRBD1	TRBV7-9	CASSFQGRGHFANVLTF	TGTGCCAGCAGCTTTCAAGGCAGGGGGCATTTTGCCAACGTCCTGACTTTC
NA	TRBJ2-3	TRBD2	TRBV9	CASSVVASGGGDTQYF	TGTGCCAGCAGCGTAGTGGCTAGCGGGGGGGGAGATACGCAGTATTTT
NA	TRBJ1-1	NA	TRBV5-5	CASSLTANTEAFF	TGTGCCAGCAGCTTGACAGCGAACACTGAAGCTTTCTTT
once	TRBJ2-7	NA	TRBV9	CASSVNDRYEQYF	TGTGCCAGCAGCGTAAACGACAGATACGAGCAGTACTTC
NA	TRBJ2-5	NA	TRBV18	CASSRNHESGISQYF	TGTGCCAGCTCACGGAACCATGAGTCCGGGATAAGCCAGTACTTC
NA	TRBJ2-5	TRBD2	TRBV5-4	CASSLEASGGPETQYF	TGTGCCAGCAGCTTGGAGGCTAGCGGGGGACCGGAGACCCAGTACTTC
NA	TRBJ2-2	NA	TRBV30	CAWIGQPTGELFF	TGTGCCTGGATTGGACAGCCCACCGGGGAGCTGTTTTTT
once	TRBJ2-1	TRBD2	TRBV14	CASSPLGAGVYNEQFF	TGTGCCAGCAGCCCCTTGGGAGCGGGGGTCTACAATGAGCAGTTCTTC
NA	TRBJ2-3	NA	TRBV5-1	CASSLGGSGYTDTQYF	TGCGCCAGCAGCTTGGGTGGCAGCGGCTACACAGATACGCAGTATTTT